This record concerns one T cell receptor beta chain sequence. Methods used by the authors: Reference gene primers were amplified, and this amplification served to estimate nucleated cell counts. Profiled with immunoSEQ multiplex PCR; TCRdb holds only in-frame clones, not every one. D and trimming come from the DNA, and the V and J calls and clone size come from that table. The sample carries fewer than 250,000 clones, roughly 84% recorded once. CDR3 size: 15 residues. Trimming cost V 5 bases and J 7 bases; bases outside gene matches: 9. The germline CDR1 and CDR2 sequences are MNHEY and SVGEGT. The data originate from a study of blood T cell repertoires in COVID-19.

J is TRBJ2-1 and V is TRBV6-2 or TRBV6-3; 9 positions match TRBD1. The TCR sequence derives from a woman in her 40s who had recovered from COVID-19. The source material was peripheral blood. The CDR3 here is CASSDPGQGSNEQFF. The CDR3 DNA sequence: TGTGCCAGCAGTGACCCGGGACAGGGAAGTAATGAGCAGTTCTTC.